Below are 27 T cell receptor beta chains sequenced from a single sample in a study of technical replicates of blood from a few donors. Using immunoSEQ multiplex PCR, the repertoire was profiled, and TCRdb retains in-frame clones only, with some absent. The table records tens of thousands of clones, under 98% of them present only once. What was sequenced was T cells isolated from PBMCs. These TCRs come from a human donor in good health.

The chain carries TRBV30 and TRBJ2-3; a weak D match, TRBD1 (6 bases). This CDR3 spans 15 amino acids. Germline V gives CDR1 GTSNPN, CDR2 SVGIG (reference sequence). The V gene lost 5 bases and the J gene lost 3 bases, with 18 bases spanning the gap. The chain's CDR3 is CAWGGPGVGTDTQYF. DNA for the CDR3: TGTGCCTGGGGGGGCCCTGGGGTCGGTACAGATACGCAGTATTTT.

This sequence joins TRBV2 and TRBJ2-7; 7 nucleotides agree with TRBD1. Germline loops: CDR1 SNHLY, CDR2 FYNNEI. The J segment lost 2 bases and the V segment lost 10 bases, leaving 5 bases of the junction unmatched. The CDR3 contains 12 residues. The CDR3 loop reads CATRTGTYEQYF. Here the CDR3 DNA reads TGTGCCACCCGGACAGGCACCTACGAGCAGTACTTC.

CDR3 sequence (DNA): TGTGCCAGCAGTTACCCCGCCGGAGGGAACACCGGGGAGCTGTTTTTT. Its protein product is CASSYPAGGNTGELFF. This chain links TRBV6-5 with TRBJ2-2; D possibly corresponds to TRBD2 (5 bases). V dropped 2 bases and J dropped 1 base, with 11 bases sitting between them. Germline V gives CDR1 MNHEY, CDR2 SVGAGI. The CDR3 has 16 amino acids.

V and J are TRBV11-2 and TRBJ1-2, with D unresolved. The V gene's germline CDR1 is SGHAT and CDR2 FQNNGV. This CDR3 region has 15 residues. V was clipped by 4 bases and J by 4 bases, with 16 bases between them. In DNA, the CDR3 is TGTGCCAGCAGCTCGGCCTATACGGGGATCTATGGCTACACCTTC. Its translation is CASSSAYTGIYGYTF.

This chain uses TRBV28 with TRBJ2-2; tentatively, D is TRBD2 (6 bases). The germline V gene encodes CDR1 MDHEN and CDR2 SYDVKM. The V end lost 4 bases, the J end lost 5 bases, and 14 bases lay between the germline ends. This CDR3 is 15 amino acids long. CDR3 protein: CASSSRLVGTGELFF. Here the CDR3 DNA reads TGTGCCAGCAGTTCTAGACTAGTAGGTACCGGGGAGCTGTTTTTT.

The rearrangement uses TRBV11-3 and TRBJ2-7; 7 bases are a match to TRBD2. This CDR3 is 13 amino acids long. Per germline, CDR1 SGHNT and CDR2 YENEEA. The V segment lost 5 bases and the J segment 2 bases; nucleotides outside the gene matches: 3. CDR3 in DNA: TGTGCCAGCAGCGCTAGCGGAACCTACGAGCAGTACTTC. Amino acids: CASSASGTYEQYF. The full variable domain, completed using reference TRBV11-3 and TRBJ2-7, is EAGVVQSPRYKIIEKKQPVAFWCNPISGHNTLYWYLQNLGQGPELLIRYENEEAVDDSQLPKDRFSAERLKGVDSTLKIQPAELGDSAVYLCASSASGTYEQYFGPGTRLTVT.

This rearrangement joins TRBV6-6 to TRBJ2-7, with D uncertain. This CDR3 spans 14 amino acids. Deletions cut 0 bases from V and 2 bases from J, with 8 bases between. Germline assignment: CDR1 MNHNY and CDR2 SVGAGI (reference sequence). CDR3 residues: CASSYSAQAYEQYF. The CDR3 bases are TGTGCCAGCAGTTACTCAGCCCAGGCCTACGAGCAGTACTTC.

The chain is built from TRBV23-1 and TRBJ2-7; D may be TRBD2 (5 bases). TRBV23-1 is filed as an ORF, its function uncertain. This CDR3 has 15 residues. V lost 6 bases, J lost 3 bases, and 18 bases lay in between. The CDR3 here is CASRGGGTDYYEQYF. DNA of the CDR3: TGCGCCAGCAGAGGAGGAGGAACAGATTACTACGAGCAGTACTTC.

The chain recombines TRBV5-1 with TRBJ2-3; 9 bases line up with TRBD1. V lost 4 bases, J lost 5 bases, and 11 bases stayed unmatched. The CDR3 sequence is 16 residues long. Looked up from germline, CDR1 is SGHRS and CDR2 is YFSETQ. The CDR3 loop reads CASSRSGTGSQDTQYF. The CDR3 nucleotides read TGCGCCAGCAGCCGGTCGGGGACAGGGAGTCAAGATACGCAGTATTTT.

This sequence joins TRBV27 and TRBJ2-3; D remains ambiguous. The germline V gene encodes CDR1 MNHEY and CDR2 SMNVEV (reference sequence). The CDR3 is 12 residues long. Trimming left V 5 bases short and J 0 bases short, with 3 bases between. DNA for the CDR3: TGTGCCAGCAGTCCAAGCACAGATACGCAGTATTTT. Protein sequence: CASSPSTDTQYF.

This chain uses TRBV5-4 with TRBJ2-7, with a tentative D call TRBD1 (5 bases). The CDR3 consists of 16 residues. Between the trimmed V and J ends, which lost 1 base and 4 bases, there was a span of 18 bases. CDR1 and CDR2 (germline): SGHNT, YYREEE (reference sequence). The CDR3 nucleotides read TGTGCCAGCAGCTTGTACGGGTCGACAGCACTATACGAGCAGTACTTC. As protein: CASSLYGSTALYEQYF.

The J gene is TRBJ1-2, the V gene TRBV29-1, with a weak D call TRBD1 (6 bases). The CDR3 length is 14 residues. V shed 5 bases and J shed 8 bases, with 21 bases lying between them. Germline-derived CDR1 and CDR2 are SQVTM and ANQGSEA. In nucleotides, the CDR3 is TGCAGCGTTACCGTCCACGGGACACTGGCGGGCTACACCTTC. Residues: CSVTVHGTLAGYTF.

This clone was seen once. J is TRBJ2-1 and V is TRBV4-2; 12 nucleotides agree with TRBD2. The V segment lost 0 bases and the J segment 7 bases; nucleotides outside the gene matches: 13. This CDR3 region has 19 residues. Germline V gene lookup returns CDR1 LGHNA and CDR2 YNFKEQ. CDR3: CASSQERGLAGQMGNEQFF. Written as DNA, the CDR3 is TGTGCCAGCAGCCAAGAACGGGGACTAGCGGGCCAGATGGGAAATGAGCAGTTCTTC.

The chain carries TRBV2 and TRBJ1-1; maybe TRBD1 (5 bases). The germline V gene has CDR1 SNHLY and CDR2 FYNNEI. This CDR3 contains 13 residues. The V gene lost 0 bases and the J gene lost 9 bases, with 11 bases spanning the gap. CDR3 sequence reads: CASSEAQWTKAFF. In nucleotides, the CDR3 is TGTGCCAGCAGTGAAGCGCAATGGACAAAAGCTTTCTTT. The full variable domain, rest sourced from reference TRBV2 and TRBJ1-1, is EPEVTQTPSHQVTQMGQEVILRCVPISNHLYFYWYRQILGQKVEFLVSFYNNEISEKSEIFDDQFSVERPDGSNFTLKIRSTKLEDSAMYFCASSEAQWTKAFFGQGTRLTVV.

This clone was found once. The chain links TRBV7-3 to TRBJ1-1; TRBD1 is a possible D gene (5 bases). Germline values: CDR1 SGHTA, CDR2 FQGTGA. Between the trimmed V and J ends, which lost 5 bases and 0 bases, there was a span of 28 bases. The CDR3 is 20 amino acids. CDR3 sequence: CASSTLRTSSGGKMNTEAFF. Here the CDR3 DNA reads TGTGCCAGCAGCACCCTCCGGACCAGTTCGGGGGGAAAAATGAACACTGAAGCTTTCTTT.

CDR3 sequence reads: CASSVGSLGSYEQYF. CDR3 nucleotides: TGTGCCAGCAGCGTAGGTAGCTTAGGCTCCTACGAGCAGTACTTC. The chain is built from TRBV9 and TRBJ2-7; unclear D gene. V gave up 0 bases and J gave up 0 bases, with 10 bases separating them. Germline-derived CDR1 and CDR2 are SGDLS and YYNGEE. This CDR3 is built from 15 residues.

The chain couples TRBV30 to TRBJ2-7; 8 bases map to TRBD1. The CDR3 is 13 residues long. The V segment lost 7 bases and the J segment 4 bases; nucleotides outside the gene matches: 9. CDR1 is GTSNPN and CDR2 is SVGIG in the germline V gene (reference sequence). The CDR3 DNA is TGTGCCTCTAGTGCAGGGGGCATTTACGAGCAGTACTTC. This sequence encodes CASSAGGIYEQYF.

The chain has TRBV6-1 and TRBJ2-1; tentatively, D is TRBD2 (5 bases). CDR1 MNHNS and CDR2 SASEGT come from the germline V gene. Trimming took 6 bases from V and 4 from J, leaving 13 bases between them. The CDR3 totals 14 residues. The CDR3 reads CASRAGSSYNEQFF. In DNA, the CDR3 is TGTGCCAGCAGGGCTGGGAGTTCTTACAATGAGCAGTTCTTC.

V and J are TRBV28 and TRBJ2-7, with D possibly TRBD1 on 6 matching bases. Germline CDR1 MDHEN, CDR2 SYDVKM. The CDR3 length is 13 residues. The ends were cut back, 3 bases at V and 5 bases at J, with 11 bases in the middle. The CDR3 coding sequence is TGTGCCAGCAGTTTGATAAGGACAGACGAGCAGTACTTC. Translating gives CASSLIRTDEQYF.

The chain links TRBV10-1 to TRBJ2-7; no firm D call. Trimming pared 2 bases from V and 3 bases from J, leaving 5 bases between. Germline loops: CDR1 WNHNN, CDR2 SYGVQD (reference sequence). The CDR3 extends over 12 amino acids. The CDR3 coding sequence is TGCGCCAGCAGTGAGACCAGCTACGAGCAGTACTTC. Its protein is CASSETSYEQYF.

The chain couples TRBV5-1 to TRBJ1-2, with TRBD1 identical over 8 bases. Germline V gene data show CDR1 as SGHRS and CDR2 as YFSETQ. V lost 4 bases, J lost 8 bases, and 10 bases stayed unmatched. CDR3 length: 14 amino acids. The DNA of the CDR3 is TGCGCCAGCAGCCAAGGACAGGGATCGGGCGGCTACACCTTC. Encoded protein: CASSQGQGSGGYTF.

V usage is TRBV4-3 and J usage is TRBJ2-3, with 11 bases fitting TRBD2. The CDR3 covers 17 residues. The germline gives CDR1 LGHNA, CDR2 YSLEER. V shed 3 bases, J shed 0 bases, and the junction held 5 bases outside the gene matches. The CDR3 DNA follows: TGCGCCAGCAGCCATAGACTAGCGGGATCTAGCACAGATACGCAGTATTTT. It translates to CASSHRLAGSSTDTQYF.

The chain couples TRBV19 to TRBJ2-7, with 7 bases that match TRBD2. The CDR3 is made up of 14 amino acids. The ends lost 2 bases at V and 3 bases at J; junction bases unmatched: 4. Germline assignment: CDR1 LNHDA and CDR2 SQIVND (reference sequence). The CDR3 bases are TGTGCCAGTAGTATAAGTGCGGGGGTCTACGAGCAGTACTTC. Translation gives CASSISAGVYEQYF. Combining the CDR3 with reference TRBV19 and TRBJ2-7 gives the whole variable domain DGGITQSPKYLFRKEGQNVTLSCEQNLNHDAMYWYRQDPGQGLRLIYYSQIVNDFQKGDIAEGYSVSREKKESFPLTVTSAQKNPTAFYLCASSISAGVYEQYFGPGTRLTVT.

The CDR3 sequence is CASSGVAVSYNEQFF. The CDR3, as DNA: TGTGCCAGCAGTGGTGTTGCGGTTAGCTACAATGAGCAGTTCTTC. The chain is built from TRBV9 and TRBJ2-1; D gene uncertain. Germline V lookup: CDR1 SGDLS, CDR2 YYNGEE. The CDR3 loop spans 15 amino acids. The V gene lost 5 bases and the J gene lost 3 bases, with 15 bases spanning the gap.

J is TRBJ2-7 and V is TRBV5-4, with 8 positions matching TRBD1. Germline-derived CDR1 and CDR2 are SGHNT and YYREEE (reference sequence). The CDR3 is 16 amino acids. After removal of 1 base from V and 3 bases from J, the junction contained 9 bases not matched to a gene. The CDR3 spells CASSLTPGQGIYEQYF. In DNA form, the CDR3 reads TGTGCCAGCAGCTTGACCCCAGGACAGGGAATCTACGAGCAGTACTTC. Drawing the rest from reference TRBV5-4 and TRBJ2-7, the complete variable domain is ETGVTQSPTHLIKTRGQQVTLRCSSQSGHNTVSWYQQALGQGPQFIFQYYREEENGRGNFPPRFSGLQFPNYSSELNVNALELDDSALYLCASSLTPGQGIYEQYFGPGTRLTVT.

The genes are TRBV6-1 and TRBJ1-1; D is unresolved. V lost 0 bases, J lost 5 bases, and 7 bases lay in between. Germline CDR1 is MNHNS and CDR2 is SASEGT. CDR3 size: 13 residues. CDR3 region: CASSEARGTEAFF. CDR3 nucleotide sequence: TGTGCCAGCAGTGAAGCGCGGGGTACTGAAGCTTTCTTT.

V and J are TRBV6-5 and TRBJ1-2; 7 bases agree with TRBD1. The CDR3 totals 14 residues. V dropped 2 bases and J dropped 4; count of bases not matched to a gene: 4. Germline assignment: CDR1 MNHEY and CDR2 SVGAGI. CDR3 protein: CASSYTGVSYGYTF. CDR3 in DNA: TGTGCCAGCAGTTACACAGGGGTTAGCTATGGCTACACCTTC.